This TCR beta chain is drawn from a study of cytomegalovirus exposure and HLA in healthy donors. General observations from the study: The study listed about 150 cytomegalovirus-associated TCR beta chains. A previous analysis found most TCR beta V segments productive roughly 87% or roughly 30% of the time. V- and J-gene trimming of TCR beta was linked (in a later analysis) to a missense DCLRE1C variant.

PCR amplification relied on 60 Vbeta primers (plus 13 Jbeta primers). Libraries were prepared by immunoSEQ multiplex PCR; TCRdb keeps only in-frame clonotypes and omits some of them. Of fewer than 200,000 clones detected, approximately 76% appear once; the ten largest clones hold more than 1.2%. Note on this clone: Antigen: not known.

Each of the donors was a healthy bone marrow donor. V shed 4 bases and J 15 bases; nucleotides not matched to a gene: 11. The CDR3 extends over 13 amino acids. Germline-derived CDR1 and CDR2 are ENHRY and SYGVKD. The genes are TRBV10-3 and TRBJ2-1, with 8 bases lining up with TRBD1. The sequencing input was PBMCs. The origin of this receptor is a man aged 55 to 69 in good health and CMV-seronegative. The CDR3 DNA reads as TGTGCCATCAGTGGGTCCCCGGACAGGGAATCGTTCTTC. Encoded protein: CAISGSPDRESFF.